Each of the 25 T cell receptor beta chains below was sequenced from the same sample in a study of T cell changes during pregnancy in multiple sclerosis. Method: immunoSEQ multiplex PCR; TCRdb's copy keeps in-frame clones and lacks some. The sample shows 15,000 to 17,000 clones, 65% to 90% of them seen only once. The input for sequencing was CD8+ T cells from peripheral blood mononuclear cells, taken after pregnancy. The receptors come from a female donor in good health, enrolled as a control in a pregnancy study.

The CDR3 nucleotides are TGTGCCATAACGGACAGCCGCTATGGCTACACCTTC. It codes for CAITDSRYGYTF. The chain joins TRBV11-2 to TRBJ1-2, with a tentative D call TRBD1 (6 bases). The CDR3 loop spans 12 amino acids. Trimming took off 10 bases at V and 4 bases at J, with 13 bases between the two ends. CDR1 is SGHAT, CDR2 FQNNGV, per germline. Based on the CDR3 plus reference TRBV11-2 and TRBJ1-2, the full variable domain is EAGVAQSPRYKIIEKRQSVAFWCNPISGHATLYWYQQILGQGPKLLIQFQNNGVVDDSQLPKDRFSAERLKGVDSTLKIQPAKLEDSAVYLCAITDSRYGYTFGSGTRLTVV.

V gene TRBV5-8 combines with J gene TRBJ1-4, with D uncertain. The V and J ends lost 1 base and 8 bases respectively, with 12 bases between them. Per the germline V gene, CDR1 is SGHTS and CDR2 is YDEGEE. The CDR3 has 14 amino acids. The CDR3 DNA follows: TGTGCCAGCAGCTTGTACAGCGGCGGCGAAAAACTGTTTTTT. Translated, it gives CASSLYSGGEKLFF.

The sample holds one count of this clone. The gene calls are TRBV9 and TRBJ1-4, with 9 bases that match TRBD1. Germline assignment: CDR1 SGDLS and CDR2 YYNGEE. The J segment lost 7 bases and the V segment lost 3 bases, leaving 4 bases of the junction unmatched. The CDR3 consists of 14 residues. CDR3 residues: CASSEQGAGEKLFF. CDR3 sequence (DNA): TGTGCCAGCAGCGAACAGGGGGCTGGTGAAAAACTGTTTTTT.

This clone was seen a handful of times. The genes are TRBV15 and TRBJ2-7, with TRBD1 matching 8 bases. Germline-derived CDR1 and CDR2 are LNHNV and YYDKDF (reference sequence). The CDR3 is 16 amino acids. Trimming took 1 base from V and 4 from J; bases not matched to a gene: 9. CDR3 residues: CATSRVTGTGGYEQYF. The CDR3 nucleotides read TGTGCCACCAGCAGAGTTACCGGGACAGGCGGGTACGAGCAGTACTTC.

In its sample, this clone was seen many times. The V gene is TRBV28, the J gene TRBJ2-7, with a tentative D call TRBD2 (5 bases). The V gene's germline CDR1 is MDHEN and CDR2 SYDVKM. CDR3 length: 11 residues. V was trimmed by 7 bases and J by 2 bases, leaving 6 bases between them. CDR3 in DNA: TGTGCCAGCACCGGGGCCTACGAGCAGTACTTC. This encodes CASTGAYEQYF. Drawing the rest from reference TRBV28 and TRBJ2-7, the complete variable domain is DVKVTQSSRYLVKRTGEKVFLECVQDMDHENMFWYRQDPGLGLRLIYFSYDVKMKEKGDIPEGYSVSREKKERFSLILESASTNQTSMYLCASTGAYEQYFGPGTRLTVT.

The chain joins TRBV5-1 to TRBJ2-1; 9 bases match TRBD1. CDR1 SGHRS and CDR2 YFSETQ come from the germline V gene. With 4 bases clipped from V and 7 bases from J, the junction kept 15 bases outside the gene matches. CDR3 size: 17 residues. CDR3 residues: CASSDQPGQGSNNEQFF. CDR3 bases: TGCGCCAGCAGCGACCAACCGGGACAGGGTAGTAATAATGAGCAGTTCTTC.

The chain recombines TRBV11-2 with TRBJ1-2; the D gene is possibly TRBD1 (6 bases). This CDR3 contains 14 residues. Germline V gene lookup returns CDR1 SGHAT and CDR2 FQNNGV. With 3 bases removed from V and 4 bases from J, the gap between germline ends came to 12 bases. The CDR3 sequence is CASSLGGQRYGYTF. CDR3 nucleotides: TGTGCCAGCAGCTTGGGTGGACAGCGCTATGGCTACACCTTC. Full variable domain (outside the CDR3, taken from reference TRBV11-2 and TRBJ1-2): EAGVAQSPRYKIIEKRQSVAFWCNPISGHATLYWYQQILGQGPKLLIQFQNNGVVDDSQLPKDRFSAERLKGVDSTLKIQPAKLEDSAVYLCASSLGGQRYGYTFGSGTRLTVV.

This sequence joins TRBV2 and TRBJ1-2; 12 bases line up with TRBD1. With V trimmed by 6 bases and J by 7 bases, 9 bases remained unmatched. This CDR3 spans 15 amino acids. The germline gives CDR1 SNHLY, CDR2 FYNNEI. The CDR3, as DNA: TGTGCCAGCAGGGAACCGGGACAGGGGGCGGGTGGCTACACCTTC. Translating it yields CASREPGQGAGGYTF.

The chain recombines TRBV9 with TRBJ1-2; 8 bases map to TRBD1. This CDR3 has 11 residues. Trimming removed 3 bases from V and 13 bases from J; junction bases left unmatched: 5. In germline, CDR1 is SGDLS, CDR2 YYNGEE. Here the CDR3 DNA reads TGTGCCAGCAGCGAACAGGGGGTCCTCACCTTC. Protein product: CASSEQGVLTF.

This chain joins TRBV19 and TRBJ2-3; TRBD1 matches 10 bases. CDR3 length equals 15 residues. Germline CDR1 is LNHDA and CDR2 is SQIVND (reference sequence). V was clipped by 6 bases and J by 2 bases; unmatched bases: 5. The CDR3 region is CASRAGTGDTDTQYF. CDR3 DNA: TGTGCCAGTAGGGCCGGGACAGGGGACACAGATACGCAGTATTTT.

The chain couples TRBV21-1 to TRBJ2-4; the D call of TRBD1 is as the table states it, not checked on the DNA. TRBV21-1 is designated a pseudogene. The CDR3 is 16 residues long. In DNA, the CDR3 is TGTGCCAGCAGTTTAGGACAGGAGCTAGCCAAAAACATTCAGTACTTC. Translation gives CASSLGQELAKNIQYF.

V and J are TRBV27 and TRBJ2-1; 11 nucleotides match TRBD1. The junction had 2 bases not matched to a gene; V was cut back by 4 bases and J by 3 bases. Germline CDR1 is MNHEY and CDR2 is SMNVEV (reference sequence). The CDR3 runs to 15 residues. The CDR3 DNA reads as TGTGCCAGCAGTTGGACAGGGGGCAACTACAATGAGCAGTTCTTC. This translates into CASSWTGGNYNEQFF.

The V gene is TRBV4-1, the J gene TRBJ2-1; D might be TRBD2 (5 bases). This CDR3 is built from 13 residues. The germline CDR1 and CDR2 sequences are MGHRA and YSYEKL. Trimming cost V 6 bases and J 8 bases, with 14 bases left between them. The CDR3 here is CASSLIGSDEQFF. The CDR3 DNA sequence: TGCGCCAGCAGTCTGATTGGGAGCGATGAGCAGTTCTTC.

The V call is TRBV6-5, the J call TRBJ1-5; no clear D gene. The CDR3 spans 13 residues. Germline values: CDR1 MNHEY, CDR2 SVGAGI. The germline V and J ends were trimmed by 9 bases and 3 bases, with 12 bases remaining between them. CDR3 DNA: TGTGCCAGTGCTGACACAATCAATCAGCCCCAGCATTTT. Translation: CASADTINQPQHF.

V is TRBV15 and J is TRBJ2-3, with D possibly being TRBD2 (5 bases). This CDR3 region has 14 residues. Trimming left V 5 bases short and J 2 bases short, with 11 bases between. The germline V gene has CDR1 LNHNV and CDR2 YYDKDF (reference sequence). CDR3 amino acids: CATSDKADTDTQYF. The CDR3 nucleotides read TGTGCCACCAGCGATAAAGCGGACACAGATACGCAGTATTTT.

This clone occurred once. The V gene is TRBV9, the J gene TRBJ2-6; D perhaps matches TRBD1 (6 bases). CDR1 and CDR2 from the germline V gene are SGDLS and YYNGEE. The V gene lost 3 bases and the J gene lost 0 bases, with 16 bases spanning the gap. The CDR3 consists of 18 residues. As DNA, the CDR3 is TGTGCCAGCAGCGCCCAAACCGGACAGCACTCTGGGGCCAACGTCCTGACTTTC. This codes for CASSAQTGQHSGANVLTF. Filled out from reference TRBV9 and TRBJ2-6, the complete variable domain reads DSGVTQTPKHLITATGQRVTLRCSPRSGDLSVYWYQQSLDQGLQFLIQYYNGEERAKGNILERFSAQQFPDLHSELNLSSLELGDSALYFCASSAQTGQHSGANVLTFGAGSRLTVL.

The rearrangement links TRBV4-2 to TRBJ2-2; TRBD2 matches 7 bases. Germline V lookup: CDR1 LGHNA, CDR2 YNFKEQ. The CDR3 has 15 residues. J gave up 1 base and V 5 bases, and 4 bases lay outside the gene matches. The CDR3 DNA is TGTGCCAGCAGCGCATCTAGCGGGAACACCGGGGAGCTGTTTTTT. Translated, it gives CASSASSGNTGELFF.

The gene calls are TRBV6-5 and TRBJ1-1, with TRBD1 as a possible D gene (5 bases). Between the trimmed V and J ends, which lost 2 bases and 0 bases, there was a span of 10 bases. In germline, CDR1 is MNHEY, CDR2 SVGAGI. CDR3 size: 15 residues. CDR3 residues: CASSYTDSLNTEAFF. The CDR3 DNA reads TGTGCCAGCAGTTACACCGACAGCTTGAACACTGAAGCTTTCTTT.

V is TRBV7-9 and J is TRBJ2-7; 10 bases fit TRBD2. The CDR3 covers 14 residues. The V and J ends lost 5 bases and 3 bases, in that order; junction bases with no gene match: 4. CDR1 is SEHNR and CDR2 is FQNEAQ in the germline V gene (reference sequence). The CDR3: CASSPSGSNYEQYF. In DNA form, the CDR3 reads TGTGCCAGCAGCCCTAGCGGGAGTAACTACGAGCAGTACTTC.

Regarding this clone: An end of the junction does not agree with germline; a read error may underlie this. The sample carries other DNA sequences with the same CDR3. This sequence joins TRBV10-3 and TRBJ1-1, with TRBD1 as a possible D gene (6 bases). This CDR3 spans 16 amino acids. Per the germline V gene, CDR1 is ENHRY and CDR2 is SYGVKD. The CDR3 bases are TGTGCCATCAGTGATTCCCTCGCAGGGGAGAACACTGAAGCCTTCTTT. Amino acid sequence: CAISDSLAGENTEAFF.

This chain connects TRBV28 to TRBJ2-7; D ambiguous. The germline V gene has CDR1 MDHEN and CDR2 SYDVKM. This CDR3 is built from 15 residues. V shed 0 bases and J shed 0 bases, with 9 bases lying between them. CDR3 DNA sequence: TGTGCCAGCAGTTTATGGAGGATAAACTCCTACGAGCAGTACTTC. It codes for CASSLWRINSYEQYF.

The rearrangement joins TRBV5-8 to TRBJ1-1; no clear D. The CDR3 spans 17 residues. Germline assignment: CDR1 SGHTS and CDR2 YDEGEE. V was pared by 6 bases and J by 1 base, with 22 bases between. This CDR3 is CASIGLLGENSNTEAFF. The CDR3 region has the DNA TGTGCCAGCATCGGACTCCTGGGCGAAAACTCGAACACTGAAGCTTTCTTT.

This clone was seen a few times. V gene TRBV6-1 combines with J gene TRBJ2-1; 9 positions agree with TRBD2. The length of the CDR3 is 16 residues. J lost 2 bases, V lost 1 base, and 3 bases had no gene match. Germline-derived CDR1 and CDR2 are MNHNS and SASEGT. For the CDR3, the DNA is TGTGCCAGCAGTGAAGGGGCTAGCGGGGCCTACAATGAGCAGTTCTTC. Encoded protein: CASSEGASGAYNEQFF.

The CDR3 loop reads CASSLFPVGAEYEQYF. CDR3 DNA: TGTGCCAGCTCACTTTTTCCGGTGGGAGCGGAATACGAGCAGTACTTC. This chain connects TRBV18 to TRBJ2-7, with TRBD2 as a possible D gene (5 bases). Trimming stripped 4 bases from V and 4 bases from J, with 20 bases between. Germline loops: CDR1 KGHSH, CDR2 LQKENI. CDR3 size: 16 residues.

This clone is medium-sized. This chain joins TRBV10-1 and TRBJ2-2, with D tentatively TRBD2 (6 bases). Germline V CDR1 and CDR2: WNHNN, SYGVQD (reference sequence). This CDR3 region has 14 residues. Trimming shortened V by 9 bases and J by 3 bases, and 14 bases separated the two germline ends. CDR3 DNA sequence: TGCGCCAGTCGCGGAGGGGCGGACACCGGGGAGCTGTTTTTT. Translating gives CASRGGADTGELFF.